The 3 T cell receptor beta chains listed next were all sequenced from one sample in a study of PD-L1 blockade in urothelial cancer. Documented time point: peripheral blood 6 weeks after treatment start. Measured with immunoSEQ multiplex PCR; TCRdb has only the in-frame clones, and not every one. The sample lists about 76,000 clones, around 90% occurring once. Sequencing used PBMCs, obtained around atezolizumab (anti-PD-L1) treatment. These receptors all stem from an elderly woman with urothelial cancer.

The CDR3 protein is CASSQVRGKDQPQHF. The CDR3 region has the DNA TGTGCCAGCAGCCAAGTGAGGGGGAAGGATCAGCCCCAGCATTTT. This sequence joins TRBV4-2 and TRBJ1-5; the D gene is possibly TRBD1 (6 bases). Trimming took 1 base from V and 5 from J, leaving 12 bases between them. CDR3 length equals 15 residues. Germline loops: CDR1 LGHNA, CDR2 YNFKEQ.

The V gene is TRBV2, the J gene TRBJ2-7; TRBD1 matches 7 bases. CDR1 SNHLY and CDR2 FYNNEI come from the germline V gene. There are 14 residues in the CDR3. The ends lost 7 bases at V and 0 bases at J; junction bases unmatched: 6. In DNA, the CDR3 is TGTGCCAGCATCGAACAGGGGCCCTCCTACGAGCAGTACTTC. As protein: CASIEQGPSYEQYF.

The V and J genes are TRBV14 and TRBJ2-3, with a weak D call TRBD2 (6 bases). CDR1 is SGHDN, CDR2 FVKESK, per germline. The length of the CDR3 is 13 residues. The V and J ends lost 10 bases and 3 bases respectively, with 14 bases between them. The CDR3 DNA reads TGTGCCACCGGGACTGACCAGACAGATACGCAGTATTTT. It encodes CATGTDQTDTQYF.